This T cell receptor beta chain was obtained from a study of T cell changes during pregnancy in multiple sclerosis. Germline CDR1 SEHNR, CDR2 FQNEAQ (reference sequence). The CDR3 length is 18 residues. V lost 2 bases, J lost 4 bases, and 23 bases lay in between. The table came from immunoSEQ multiplex PCR; TCRdb's copy has only in-frame clones and leaves some out. The sample holds 76,000 or so clones, just over 90% seen once. The specimen was peripheral blood, collected in the second trimester of pregnancy. The gene calls are TRBV7-9 and TRBJ1-1; D is unclear. The TCR comes from a female donor in good health, enrolled as a control in a pregnancy study. This CDR3 reads CASSLLSGISSRITEAFF. CDR3 sequence (DNA): TGTGCCAGCAGCTTACTTTCCGGGATCTCCTCTCGGATCACTGAAGCTTTCTTT.